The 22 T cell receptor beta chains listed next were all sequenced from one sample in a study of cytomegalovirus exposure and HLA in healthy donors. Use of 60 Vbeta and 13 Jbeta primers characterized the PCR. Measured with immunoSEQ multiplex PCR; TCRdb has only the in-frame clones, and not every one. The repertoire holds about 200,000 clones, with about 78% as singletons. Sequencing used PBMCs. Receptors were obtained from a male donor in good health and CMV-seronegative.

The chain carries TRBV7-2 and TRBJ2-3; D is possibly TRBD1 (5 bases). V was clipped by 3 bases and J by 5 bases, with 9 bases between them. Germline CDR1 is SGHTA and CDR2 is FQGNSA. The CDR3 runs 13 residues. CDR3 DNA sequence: TGTGCCAGCAGCTTGGGGCGTCGAGATACGCAGTATTTT. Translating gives CASSLGRRDTQYF.

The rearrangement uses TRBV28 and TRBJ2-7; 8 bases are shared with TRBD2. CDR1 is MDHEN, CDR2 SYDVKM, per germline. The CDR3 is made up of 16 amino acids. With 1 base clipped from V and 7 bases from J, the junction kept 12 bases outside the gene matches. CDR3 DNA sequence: TGTGCCAGCAGTTTATCGGGGGGGGCCTCTCCGAGGGAGCAGTACTTC. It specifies CASSLSGGASPREQYF.

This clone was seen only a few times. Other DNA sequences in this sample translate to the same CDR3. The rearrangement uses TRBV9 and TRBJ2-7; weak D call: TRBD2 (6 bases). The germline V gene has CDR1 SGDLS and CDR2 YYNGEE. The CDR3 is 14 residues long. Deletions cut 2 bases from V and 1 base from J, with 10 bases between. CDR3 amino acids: CASSVDSGSYEQYF. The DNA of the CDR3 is TGTGCCAGCAGCGTCGATAGCGGTTCCTACGAGCAGTACTTC.

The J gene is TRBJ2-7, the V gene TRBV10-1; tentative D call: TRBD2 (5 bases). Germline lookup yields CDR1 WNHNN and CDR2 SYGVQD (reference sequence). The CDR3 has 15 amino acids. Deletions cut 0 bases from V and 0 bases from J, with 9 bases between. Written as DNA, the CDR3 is TGCGCCAGCAGTGAGTCGGGAGCGGTCTCCTACGAGCAGTACTTC. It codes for CASSESGAVSYEQYF.

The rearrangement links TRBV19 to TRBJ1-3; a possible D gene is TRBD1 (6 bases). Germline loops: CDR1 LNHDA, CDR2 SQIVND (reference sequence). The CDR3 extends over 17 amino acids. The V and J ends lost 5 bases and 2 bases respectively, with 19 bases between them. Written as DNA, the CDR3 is TGTGCCAGTAGTCCGCGACAGGCGACATGGGCTGGAAACACCATATATTTT. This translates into CASSPRQATWAGNTIYF.

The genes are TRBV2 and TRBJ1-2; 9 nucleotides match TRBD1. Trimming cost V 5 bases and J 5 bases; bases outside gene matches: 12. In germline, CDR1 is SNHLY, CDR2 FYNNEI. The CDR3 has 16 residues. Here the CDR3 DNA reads TGTGCCAGCAGTAACACTCCGACAGGGGGTTTATATGGCTACACCTTC. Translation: CASSNTPTGGLYGYTF.

The CDR3 is CASSEGRSTGELFF. For the CDR3, the DNA is TGTGCCAGCAGCGAGGGGAGGAGCACCGGGGAGCTGTTTTTT. V gene TRBV9 combines with J gene TRBJ2-2, with D possibly being TRBD2 (6 bases). CDR1 and CDR2 (germline): SGDLS, YYNGEE. V shed 3 bases and J shed 4 bases, with 10 bases lying between them. The CDR3 is 14 amino acids.

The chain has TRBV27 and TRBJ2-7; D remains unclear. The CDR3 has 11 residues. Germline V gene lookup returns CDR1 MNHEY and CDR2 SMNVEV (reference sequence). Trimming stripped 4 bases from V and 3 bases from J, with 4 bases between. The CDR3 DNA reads TGTGCCAGCAGTTATCACTACGAGCAGTACTTC. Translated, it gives CASSYHYEQYF.

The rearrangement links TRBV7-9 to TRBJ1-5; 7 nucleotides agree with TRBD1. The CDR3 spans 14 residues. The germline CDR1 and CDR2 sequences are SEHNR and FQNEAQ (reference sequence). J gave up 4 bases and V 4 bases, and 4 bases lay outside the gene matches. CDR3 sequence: CASSSTGRNQPQHF. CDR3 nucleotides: TGTGCCAGCAGCTCGACAGGGCGGAATCAGCCCCAGCATTTT.

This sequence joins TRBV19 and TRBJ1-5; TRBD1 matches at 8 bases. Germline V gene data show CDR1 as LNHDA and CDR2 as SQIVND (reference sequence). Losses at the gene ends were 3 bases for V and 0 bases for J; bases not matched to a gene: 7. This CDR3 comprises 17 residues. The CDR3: CASSIGQGVTSNQPQHF. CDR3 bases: TGTGCCAGTAGTATTGGACAGGGCGTCACTAGCAATCAGCCCCAGCATTTT.

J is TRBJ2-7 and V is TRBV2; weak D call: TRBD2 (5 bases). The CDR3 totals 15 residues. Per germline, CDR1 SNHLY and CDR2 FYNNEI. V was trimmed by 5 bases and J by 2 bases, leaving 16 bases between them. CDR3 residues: CASSREATSPYEQYF. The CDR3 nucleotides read TGTGCCAGCAGTCGTGAAGCTACTAGTCCCTACGAGCAGTACTTC.

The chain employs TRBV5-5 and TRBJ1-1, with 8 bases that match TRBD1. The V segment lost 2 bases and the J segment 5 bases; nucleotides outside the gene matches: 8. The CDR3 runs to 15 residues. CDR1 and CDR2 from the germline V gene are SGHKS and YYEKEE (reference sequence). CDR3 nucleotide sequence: TGTGCCAGCAGCTTTCTGCAGGGGGCTGGTACTGAAGCTTTCTTT. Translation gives CASSFLQGAGTEAFF.

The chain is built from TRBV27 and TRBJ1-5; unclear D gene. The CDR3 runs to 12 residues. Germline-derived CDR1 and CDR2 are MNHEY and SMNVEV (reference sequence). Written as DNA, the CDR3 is TGTGCTTCAGGCTATAGCAATCAGCCCCAGCATTTT. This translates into CASGYSNQPQHF.

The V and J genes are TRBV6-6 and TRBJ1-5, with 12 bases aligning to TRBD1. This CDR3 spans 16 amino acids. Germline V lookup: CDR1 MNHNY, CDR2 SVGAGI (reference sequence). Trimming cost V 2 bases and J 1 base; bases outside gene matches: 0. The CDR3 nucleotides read TGTGCCAGCAGTTACGGGACAGGGGGCAGCAATCAGCCCCAGCATTTT. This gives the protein CASSYGTGGSNQPQHF.

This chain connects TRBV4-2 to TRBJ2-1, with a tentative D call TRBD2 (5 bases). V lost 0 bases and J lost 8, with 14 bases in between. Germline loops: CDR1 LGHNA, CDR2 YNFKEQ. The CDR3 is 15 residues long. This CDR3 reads CASSQDSAGRDEQFF. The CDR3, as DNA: TGTGCCAGCAGCCAAGATTCGGCGGGTAGGGATGAGCAGTTCTTC.

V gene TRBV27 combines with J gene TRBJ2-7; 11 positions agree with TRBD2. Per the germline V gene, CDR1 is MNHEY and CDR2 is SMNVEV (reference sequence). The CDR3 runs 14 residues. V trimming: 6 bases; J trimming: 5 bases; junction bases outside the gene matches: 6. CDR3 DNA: TGTGCCAGCAGAAGTAGCGGGAGGGTTAACGAGCAGTACTTC. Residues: CASRSSGRVNEQYF.

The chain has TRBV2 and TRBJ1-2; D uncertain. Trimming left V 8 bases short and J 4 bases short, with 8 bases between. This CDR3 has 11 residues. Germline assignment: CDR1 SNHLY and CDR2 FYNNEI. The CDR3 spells CASVRVYGYTF. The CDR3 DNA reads TGTGCCAGCGTACGGGTCTATGGCTACACCTTC.

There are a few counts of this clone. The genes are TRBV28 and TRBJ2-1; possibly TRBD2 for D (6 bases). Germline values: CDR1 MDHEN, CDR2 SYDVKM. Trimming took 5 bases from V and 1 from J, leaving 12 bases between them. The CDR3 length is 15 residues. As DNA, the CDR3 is TGTGCCAGCAGTCGACTAGTAGGGTCCTACAATGAGCAGTTCTTC. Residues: CASSRLVGSYNEQFF.

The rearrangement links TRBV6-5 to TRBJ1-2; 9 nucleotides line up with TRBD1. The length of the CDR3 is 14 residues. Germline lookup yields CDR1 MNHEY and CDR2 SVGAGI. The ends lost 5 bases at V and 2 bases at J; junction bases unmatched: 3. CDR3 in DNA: TGTGCCAGCAGTGCTACAGGGGGCAACTATGGCTACACCTTC. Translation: CASSATGGNYGYTF.

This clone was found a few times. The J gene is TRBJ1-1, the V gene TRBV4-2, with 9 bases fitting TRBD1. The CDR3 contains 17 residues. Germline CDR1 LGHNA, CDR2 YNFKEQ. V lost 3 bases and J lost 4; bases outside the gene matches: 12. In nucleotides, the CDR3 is TGTGCCAGCAGCCAGGGGACAGGGTATTTGGGTCGCACTGAAGCTTTCTTT. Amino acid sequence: CASSQGTGYLGRTEAFF.

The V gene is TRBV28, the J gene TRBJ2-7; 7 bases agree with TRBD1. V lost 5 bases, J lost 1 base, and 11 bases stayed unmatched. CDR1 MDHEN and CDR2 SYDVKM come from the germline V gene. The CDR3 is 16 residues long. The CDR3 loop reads CASSHPPRTGSYEQYF. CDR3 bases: TGTGCCAGCAGTCACCCCCCCAGGACAGGATCCTACGAGCAGTACTTC.

As DNA, the CDR3 is TGCGCCAGCAGCAGACTAGCGGGAGGAGATACGCAGTATTTT. Protein: CASSRLAGGDTQYF. This rearrangement joins TRBV5-1 to TRBJ2-3; 13 bases line up with TRBD2. Germline V gives CDR1 SGHRS, CDR2 YFSETQ. J gave up 5 bases and V 4 bases, and 1 base lay outside the gene matches. CDR3 length equals 14 residues.